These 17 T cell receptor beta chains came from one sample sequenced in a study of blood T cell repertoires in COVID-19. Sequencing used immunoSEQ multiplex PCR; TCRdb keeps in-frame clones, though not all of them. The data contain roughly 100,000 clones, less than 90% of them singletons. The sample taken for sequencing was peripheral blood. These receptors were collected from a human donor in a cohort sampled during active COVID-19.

CDR3 DNA: TGTGCCAGCAGCCCGGAGGGACAGCACAATGAGCAGTTCTTC. Translated, it gives CASSPEGQHNEQFF. This chain connects TRBV11-3 to TRBJ2-1; the D gene is possibly TRBD1 (7 bases). Trimming shortened V by 5 bases and J by 5 bases, and 13 bases separated the two germline ends. The germline CDR1 and CDR2 sequences are SGHNT and YENEEA. This CDR3 has 14 amino acids.

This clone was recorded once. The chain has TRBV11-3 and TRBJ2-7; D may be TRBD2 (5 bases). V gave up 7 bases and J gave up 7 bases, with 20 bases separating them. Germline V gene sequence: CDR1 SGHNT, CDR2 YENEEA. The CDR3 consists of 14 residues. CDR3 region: CASTRGRASLEQYF. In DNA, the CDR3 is TGTGCCAGCACCCGGGGAAGGGCGTCTTTAGAGCAGTACTTC. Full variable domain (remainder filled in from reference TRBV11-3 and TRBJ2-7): EAGVVQSPRYKIIEKKQPVAFWCNPISGHNTLYWYLQNLGQGPELLIRYENEEAVDDSQLPKDRFSAERLKGVDSTLKIQPAELGDSAVYLCASTRGRASLEQYFGPGTRLTVT.

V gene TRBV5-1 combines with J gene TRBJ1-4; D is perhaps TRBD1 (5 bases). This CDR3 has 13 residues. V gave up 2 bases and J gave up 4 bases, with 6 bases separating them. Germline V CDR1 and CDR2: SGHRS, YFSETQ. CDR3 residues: CASSFQGNEKLFF. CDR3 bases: TGCGCCAGCAGCTTCCAGGGTAATGAAAAACTGTTTTTT.

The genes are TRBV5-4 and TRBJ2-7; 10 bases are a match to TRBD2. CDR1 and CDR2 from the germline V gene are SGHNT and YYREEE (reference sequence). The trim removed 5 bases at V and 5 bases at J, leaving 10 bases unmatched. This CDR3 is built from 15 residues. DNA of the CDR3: TGTGCCAGCAGTTCTAGCGGGAGTAGGAAAGACGAGCAGTACTTC. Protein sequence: CASSSSGSRKDEQYF.

The CDR3 bases are TGTGCCAGCAGCTTAGATCGGGGAACAGATACGCAGTATTTT. It is translated as CASSLDRGTDTQYF. V gene TRBV11-3 combines with J gene TRBJ2-3; TRBD2 is a possible D gene (5 bases). Trimming pared 0 bases from V and 3 bases from J, leaving 7 bases between. The length of the CDR3 is 14 residues. Per the germline V gene, CDR1 is SGHNT and CDR2 is YENEEA.

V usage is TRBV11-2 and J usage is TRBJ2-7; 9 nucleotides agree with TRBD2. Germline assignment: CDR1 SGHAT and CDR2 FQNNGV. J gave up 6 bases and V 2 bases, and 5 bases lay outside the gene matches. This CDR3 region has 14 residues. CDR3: CASSLLAGNGEQYF. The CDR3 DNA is TGTGCCAGCAGCTTACTAGCGGGAAATGGCGAGCAGTACTTC.

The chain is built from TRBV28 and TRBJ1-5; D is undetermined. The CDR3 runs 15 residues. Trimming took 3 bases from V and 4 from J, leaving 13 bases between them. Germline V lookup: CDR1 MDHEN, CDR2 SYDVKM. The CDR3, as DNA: TGTGCCAGCAGTTTCAGGTTTCCCACGAATCAGCCCCAGCATTTT. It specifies CASSFRFPTNQPQHF.

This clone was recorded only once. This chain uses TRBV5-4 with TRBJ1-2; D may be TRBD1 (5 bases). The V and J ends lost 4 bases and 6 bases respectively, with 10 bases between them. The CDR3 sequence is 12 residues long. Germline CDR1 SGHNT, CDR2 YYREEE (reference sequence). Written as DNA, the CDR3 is TGTGCCAGCAGCCTCGACAGAGATGGCTACACCTTC. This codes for CASSLDRDGYTF.

CDR3 in amino acids: CASSTREKNTEAFF. The DNA of the CDR3 is TGTGCCAGCAGCACCAGGGAAAAGAACACTGAAGCTTTCTTT. V usage is TRBV11-3 and J usage is TRBJ1-1; D possibly corresponds to TRBD1 (5 bases). Germline-derived CDR1 and CDR2 are SGHNT and YENEEA. The CDR3 has 14 residues. V lost 5 bases to trimming and J lost 1 base, with 11 bases between them.

The CDR3 DNA reads TGTGCCAGCAGTCCGGGACTAGCCAACACCGGGGAGCTGTTTTTT. It specifies CASSPGLANTGELFF. This rearrangement joins TRBV5-4 to TRBJ2-2, with 9 bases aligning to TRBD2. The CDR3 consists of 15 residues. Trimming removed 5 bases from V and 2 bases from J; junction bases left unmatched: 4. Germline values: CDR1 SGHNT, CDR2 YYREEE (reference sequence).

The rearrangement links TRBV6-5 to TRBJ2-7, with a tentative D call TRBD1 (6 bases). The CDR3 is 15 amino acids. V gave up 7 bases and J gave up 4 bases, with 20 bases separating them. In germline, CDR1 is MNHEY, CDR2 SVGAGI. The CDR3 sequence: CASKQGWAKQYEQYF. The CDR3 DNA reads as TGTGCCAGCAAGCAGGGGTGGGCTAAACAATACGAGCAGTACTTC.

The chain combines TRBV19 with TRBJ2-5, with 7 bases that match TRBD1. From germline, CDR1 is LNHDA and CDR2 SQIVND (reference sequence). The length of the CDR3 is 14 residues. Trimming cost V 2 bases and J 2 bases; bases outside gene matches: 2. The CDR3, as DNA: TGTGCCAGTAGTATACCGGGACAGCAAGAGACCCAGTACTTC. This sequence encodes CASSIPGQQETQYF.

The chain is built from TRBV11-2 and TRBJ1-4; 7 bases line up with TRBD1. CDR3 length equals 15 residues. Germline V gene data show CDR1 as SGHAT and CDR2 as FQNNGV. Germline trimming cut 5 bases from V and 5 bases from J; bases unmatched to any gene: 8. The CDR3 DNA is TGTGCCAGCAGCCTCCAGACAGGGAGGAATGAAAAACTGTTTTTT. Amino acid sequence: CASSLQTGRNEKLFF.

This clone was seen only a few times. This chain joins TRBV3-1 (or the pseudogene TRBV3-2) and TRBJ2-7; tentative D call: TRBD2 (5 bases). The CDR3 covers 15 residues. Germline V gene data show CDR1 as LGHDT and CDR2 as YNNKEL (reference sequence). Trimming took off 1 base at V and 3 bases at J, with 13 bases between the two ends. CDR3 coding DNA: TGTGCCAGCAGCCAAGGTGGGAGCGCTATCTACGAGCAGTACTTC. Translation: CASSQGGSAIYEQYF.

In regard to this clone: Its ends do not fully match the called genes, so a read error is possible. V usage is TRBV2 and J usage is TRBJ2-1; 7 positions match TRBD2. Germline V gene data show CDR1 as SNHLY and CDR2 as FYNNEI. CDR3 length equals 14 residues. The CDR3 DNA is TGTGCCAGTGGAGCAACTCGGGAGGTGAATGTGCAGTTCTTC. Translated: CASGATREVNVQFF. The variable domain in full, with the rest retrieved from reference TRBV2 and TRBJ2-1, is EPEVTQTPSHQVTQMGQEVILRCVPISNHLYFYWYRQILGQKVEFLVSFYNNEISEKSEIFDDQFSVERPDGSNFTLKIRSTKLEDSAMYFCASGATREVNVQFFGPGTRLTVL.

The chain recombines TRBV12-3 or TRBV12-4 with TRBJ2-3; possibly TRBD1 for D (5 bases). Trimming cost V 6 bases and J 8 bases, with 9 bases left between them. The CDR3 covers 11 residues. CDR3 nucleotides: TGTGCCAGCAGCAGGGAAGGTACGCAGTATTTT. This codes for CASSREGTQYF.

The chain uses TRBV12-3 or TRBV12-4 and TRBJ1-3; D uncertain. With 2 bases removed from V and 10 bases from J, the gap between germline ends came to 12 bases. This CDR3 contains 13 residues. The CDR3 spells CASSLRGGTTIYF. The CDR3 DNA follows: TGTGCCAGCAGTTTACGGGGAGGTACGACCATATATTTT.